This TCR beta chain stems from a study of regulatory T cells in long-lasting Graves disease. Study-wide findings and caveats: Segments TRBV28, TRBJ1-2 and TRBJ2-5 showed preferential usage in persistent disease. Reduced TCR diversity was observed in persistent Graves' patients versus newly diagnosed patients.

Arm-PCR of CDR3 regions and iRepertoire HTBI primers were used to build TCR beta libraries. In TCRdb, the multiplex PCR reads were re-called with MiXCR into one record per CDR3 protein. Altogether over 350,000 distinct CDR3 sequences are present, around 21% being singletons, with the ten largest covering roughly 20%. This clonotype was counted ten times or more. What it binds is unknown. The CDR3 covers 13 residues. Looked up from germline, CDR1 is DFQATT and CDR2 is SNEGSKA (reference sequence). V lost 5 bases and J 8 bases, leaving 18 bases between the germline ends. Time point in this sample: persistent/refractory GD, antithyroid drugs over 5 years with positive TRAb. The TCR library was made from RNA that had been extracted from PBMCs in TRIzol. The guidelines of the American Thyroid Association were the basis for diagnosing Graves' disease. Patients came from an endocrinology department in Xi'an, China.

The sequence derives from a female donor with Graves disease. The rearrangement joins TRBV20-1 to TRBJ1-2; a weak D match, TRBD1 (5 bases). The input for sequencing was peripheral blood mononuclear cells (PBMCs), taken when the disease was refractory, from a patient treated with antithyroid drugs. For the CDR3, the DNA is TGCAGTGCTCAGTACCGGTTAGGGGACGGCTACACCTTC. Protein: CSAQYRLGDGYTF.